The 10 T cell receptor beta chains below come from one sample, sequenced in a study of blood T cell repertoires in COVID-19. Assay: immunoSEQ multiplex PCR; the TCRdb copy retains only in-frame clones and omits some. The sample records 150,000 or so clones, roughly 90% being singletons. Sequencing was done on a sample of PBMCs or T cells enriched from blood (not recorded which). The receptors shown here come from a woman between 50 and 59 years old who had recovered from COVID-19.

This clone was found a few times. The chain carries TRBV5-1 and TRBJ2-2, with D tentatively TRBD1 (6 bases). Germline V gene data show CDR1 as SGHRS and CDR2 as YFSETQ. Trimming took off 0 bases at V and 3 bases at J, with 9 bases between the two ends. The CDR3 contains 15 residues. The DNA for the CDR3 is TGCGCCAGCAGCTTGGATGCAGGGGACACCGGGGAGCTGTTTTTT. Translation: CASSLDAGDTGELFF.

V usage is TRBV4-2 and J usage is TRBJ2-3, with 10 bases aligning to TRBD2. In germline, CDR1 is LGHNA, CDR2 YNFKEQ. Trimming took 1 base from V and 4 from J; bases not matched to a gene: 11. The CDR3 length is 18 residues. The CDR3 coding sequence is TGTGCCAGCAGCCAAGTGGTTTCAGCGGGGGGGCCGTCAGATACGCAGTATTTT. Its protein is CASSQVVSAGGPSDTQYF.

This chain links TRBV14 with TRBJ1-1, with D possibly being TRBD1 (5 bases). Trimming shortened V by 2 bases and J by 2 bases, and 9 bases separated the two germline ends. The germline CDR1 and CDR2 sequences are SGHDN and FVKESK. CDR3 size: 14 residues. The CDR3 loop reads CASSQFGGNTEAFF. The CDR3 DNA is TGTGCCAGCAGCCAATTCGGGGGAAACACTGAAGCTTTCTTT.

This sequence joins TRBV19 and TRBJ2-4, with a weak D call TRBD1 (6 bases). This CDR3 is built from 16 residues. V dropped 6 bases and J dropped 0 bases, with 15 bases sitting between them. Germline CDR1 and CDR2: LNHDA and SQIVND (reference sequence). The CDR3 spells CASRGDTHLAKNIQYF. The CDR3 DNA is TGTGCCAGTAGGGGGGACACCCACTTAGCCAAAAACATTCAGTACTTC.

CDR3 DNA: TGTGCCAGCTCACCGTCGGGACAGGGGAACACCGGGGAGCTGTTTTTT. Residues: CASSPSGQGNTGELFF. This chain uses TRBV18 with TRBJ2-2, with 9 bases matching TRBD1. The junction had 3 bases not matched to a gene; V was cut back by 3 bases and J by 1 base. The CDR3 runs to 16 residues. CDR1 is KGHSH and CDR2 is LQKENI in the germline V gene.

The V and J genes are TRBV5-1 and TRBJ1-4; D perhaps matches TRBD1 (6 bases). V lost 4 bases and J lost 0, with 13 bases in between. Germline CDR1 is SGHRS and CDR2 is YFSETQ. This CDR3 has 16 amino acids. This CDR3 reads CASSPFGQTTNEKLFF. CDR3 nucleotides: TGCGCCAGCAGCCCCTTTGGACAGACAACTAATGAAAAACTGTTTTTT.

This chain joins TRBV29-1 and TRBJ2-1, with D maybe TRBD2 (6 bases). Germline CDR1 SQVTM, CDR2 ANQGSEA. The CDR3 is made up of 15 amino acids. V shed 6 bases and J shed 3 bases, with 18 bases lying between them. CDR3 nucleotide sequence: TGCAGCGTATCCCCTAAGACGGGGGTCTACAATGAGCAGTTCTTC. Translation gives CSVSPKTGVYNEQFF.

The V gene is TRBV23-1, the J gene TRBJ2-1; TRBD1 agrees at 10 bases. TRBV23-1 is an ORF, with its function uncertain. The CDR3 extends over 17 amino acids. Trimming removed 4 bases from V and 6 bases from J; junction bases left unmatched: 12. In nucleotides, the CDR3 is TGCGCCAGCAGTCTCCACCTCCGGGACAGGGGAGTCAATGAGCAGTTCTTC. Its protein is CASSLHLRDRGVNEQFF.

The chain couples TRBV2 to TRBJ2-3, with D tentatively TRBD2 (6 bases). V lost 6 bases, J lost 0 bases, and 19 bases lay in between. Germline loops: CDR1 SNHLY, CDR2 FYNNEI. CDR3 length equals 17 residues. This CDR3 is CASSLPPRGVSTDTQYF. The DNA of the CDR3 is TGTGCCAGCAGCCTCCCCCCGCGCGGGGTGAGCACAGATACGCAGTATTTT.

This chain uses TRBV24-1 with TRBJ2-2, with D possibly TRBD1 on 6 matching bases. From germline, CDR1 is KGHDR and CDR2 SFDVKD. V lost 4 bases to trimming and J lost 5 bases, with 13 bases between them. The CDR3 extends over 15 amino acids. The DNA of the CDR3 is TGTGCCACCAGTGACCGGACAGTCGGAACCGGGGAGCTGTTTTTT. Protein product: CATSDRTVGTGELFF.